This entry features one T cell receptor beta chain sequence. The antigen is unknown. Through a sample-barcoded 5' primer and a J-beta primer mix, a second PCR was run for roughly 7 to 11 cycles. TCRdb passed the 5' RACE reads through MiXCR, listing each CDR3 protein once. The sample carries fewer than 2,000,000 distinct CDR3 sequences, around 42% recorded once. The data belong to a study of blood T cells in healthy people across ages. Study-level points and caveats: TCR beta diversity was tightly associated with the proportion of naive T cells.

Per the germline V gene, CDR1 is SGHVS and CDR2 is FQNEAQ. Trimming took 5 bases from V and 13 from J, leaving 30 bases between them. The CDR3 has 17 amino acids. The V call is TRBV7-8, the J call TRBJ2-4; D may be TRBD1 (6 bases). Sequenced: blood. This sequence originates from a human donor in good health. CDR3 nucleotides: TGTGCCAGCAGCCTAGTCTGGGCAGGGGCGGTCCACAATGAGCAGTACTTC. This translates into CASSLVWAGAVHNEQYF.